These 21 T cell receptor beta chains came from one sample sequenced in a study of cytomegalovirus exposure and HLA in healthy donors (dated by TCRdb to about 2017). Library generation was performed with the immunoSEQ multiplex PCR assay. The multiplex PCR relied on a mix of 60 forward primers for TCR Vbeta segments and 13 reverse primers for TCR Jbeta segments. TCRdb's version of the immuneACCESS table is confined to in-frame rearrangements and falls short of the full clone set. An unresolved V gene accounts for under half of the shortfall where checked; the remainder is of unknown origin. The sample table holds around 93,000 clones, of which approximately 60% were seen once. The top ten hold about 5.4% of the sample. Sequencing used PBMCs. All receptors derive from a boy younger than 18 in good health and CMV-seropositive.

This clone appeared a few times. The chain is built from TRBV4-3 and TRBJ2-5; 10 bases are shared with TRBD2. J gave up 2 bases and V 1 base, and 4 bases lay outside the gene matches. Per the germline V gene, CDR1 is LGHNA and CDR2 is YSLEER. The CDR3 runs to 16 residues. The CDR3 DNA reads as TGCGCCAGCAGCCAAGCCCTAGCGGGAGTTCAAGAGACCCAGTACTTC. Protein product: CASSQALAGVQETQYF.

CDR3 nucleotide sequence: TGTGCCAGCTCGGGGGCGGGGAACACTGAAGCTTTCTTT. Translated: CASSGAGNTEAFF. The chain is built from TRBV18 and TRBJ1-1; maybe TRBD1 (6 bases). The CDR3 contains 13 residues. Trimming stripped 6 bases from V and 1 base from J, with 9 bases between. Germline lookup yields CDR1 KGHSH and CDR2 LQKENI.

The DNA of the CDR3 is TGTGCCAGCAGCTTAATCTGGGACAGATATCCCTACGAGCAGTACTTC. Protein sequence: CASSLIWDRYPYEQYF. J is TRBJ2-7 and V is TRBV7-8; TRBD1 matches 7 bases. Unmatched junction bases numbered 9, after V lost 2 bases and J lost 2 bases. CDR3 length equals 16 residues. Per the germline V gene, CDR1 is SGHVS and CDR2 is FQNEAQ. The variable domain in full, completed from reference TRBV7-8 and TRBJ2-7, reads GAGVSQSPRYKVAKRGQDVALRCDPISGHVSLFWYQQALGQGPEFLTYFQNEAQLDKSGLPSDRFFAERPEGSVSTLKIQRTQQEDSAVYLCASSLIWDRYPYEQYFGPGTRLTVT.

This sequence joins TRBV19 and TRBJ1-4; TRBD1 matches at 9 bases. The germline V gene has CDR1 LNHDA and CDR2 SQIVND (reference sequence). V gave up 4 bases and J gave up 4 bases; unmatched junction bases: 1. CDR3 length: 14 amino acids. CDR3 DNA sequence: TGTGCCAGTAGTACGGGACAGGGTAATGAAAAACTGTTTTTT. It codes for CASSTGQGNEKLFF.

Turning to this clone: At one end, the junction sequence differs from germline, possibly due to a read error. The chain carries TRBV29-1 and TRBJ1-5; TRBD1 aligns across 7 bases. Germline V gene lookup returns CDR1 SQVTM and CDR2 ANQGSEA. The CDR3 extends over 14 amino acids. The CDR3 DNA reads TGCAGCGTGGTAACAGGGGCTTTAGGGCAGCCCCAGAATTTT. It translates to CSVVTGALGQPQNF.

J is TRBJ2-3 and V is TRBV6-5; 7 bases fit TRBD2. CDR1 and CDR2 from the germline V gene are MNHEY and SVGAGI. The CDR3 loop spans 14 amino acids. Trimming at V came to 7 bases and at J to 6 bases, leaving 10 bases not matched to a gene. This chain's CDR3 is CASTRREARDTQYF. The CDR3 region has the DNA TGTGCCAGCACCCGCCGGGAGGCCAGGGATACGCAGTATTTT.

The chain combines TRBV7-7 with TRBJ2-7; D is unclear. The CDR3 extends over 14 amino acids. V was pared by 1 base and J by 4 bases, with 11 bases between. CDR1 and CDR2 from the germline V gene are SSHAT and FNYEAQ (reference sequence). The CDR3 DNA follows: TGTGCCAGCAGCTTAGAGTACGGTTCGTACGAGCAGTACTTC. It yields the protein CASSLEYGSYEQYF.

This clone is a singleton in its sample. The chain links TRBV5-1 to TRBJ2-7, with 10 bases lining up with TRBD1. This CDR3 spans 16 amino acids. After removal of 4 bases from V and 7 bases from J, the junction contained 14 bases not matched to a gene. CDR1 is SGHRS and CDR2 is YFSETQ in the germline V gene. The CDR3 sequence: CASSPPGQGLSREQYF. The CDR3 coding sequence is TGCGCCAGCAGCCCACCGGGACAGGGGCTCTCTCGGGAGCAGTACTTC.

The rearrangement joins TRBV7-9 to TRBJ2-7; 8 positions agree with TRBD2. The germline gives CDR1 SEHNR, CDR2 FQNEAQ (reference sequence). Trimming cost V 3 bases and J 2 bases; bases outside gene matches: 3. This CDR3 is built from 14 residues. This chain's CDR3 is CASSFYSGTYEQYF. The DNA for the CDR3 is TGTGCCAGCAGCTTCTATAGCGGGACCTACGAGCAGTACTTC.

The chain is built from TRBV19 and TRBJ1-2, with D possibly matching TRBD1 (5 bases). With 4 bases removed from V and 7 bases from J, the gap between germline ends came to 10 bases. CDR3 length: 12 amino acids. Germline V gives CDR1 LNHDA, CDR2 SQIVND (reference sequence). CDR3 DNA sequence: TGTGCCAGTAGTAAGACAGTTCTTGGCTACACCTTC. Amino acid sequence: CASSKTVLGYTF.

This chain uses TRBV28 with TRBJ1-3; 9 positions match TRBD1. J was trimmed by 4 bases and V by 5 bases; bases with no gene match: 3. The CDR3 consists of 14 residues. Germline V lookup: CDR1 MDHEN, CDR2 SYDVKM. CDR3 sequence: CASSPGTGGNTIYF. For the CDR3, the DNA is TGTGCCAGCAGTCCCGGGACAGGGGGAAACACCATATATTTT.

CDR3 in amino acids: CASRQQGGNTGELFF. CDR3 DNA sequence: TGTGCCAGCAGGCAGCAGGGGGGTAACACCGGGGAGCTGTTTTTT. The chain couples TRBV5-4 to TRBJ2-2; a possible D gene is TRBD1 (7 bases). Per germline, CDR1 SGHNT and CDR2 YYREEE (reference sequence). Trimming left V 5 bases short and J 2 bases short, with 13 bases between. The CDR3 length is 15 residues.

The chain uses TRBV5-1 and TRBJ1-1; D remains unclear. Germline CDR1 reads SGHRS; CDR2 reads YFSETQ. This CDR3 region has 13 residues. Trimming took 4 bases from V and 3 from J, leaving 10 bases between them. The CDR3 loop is CASSLISDTEAFF. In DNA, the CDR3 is TGCGCCAGCAGCCTGATTTCGGACACTGAAGCTTTCTTT.

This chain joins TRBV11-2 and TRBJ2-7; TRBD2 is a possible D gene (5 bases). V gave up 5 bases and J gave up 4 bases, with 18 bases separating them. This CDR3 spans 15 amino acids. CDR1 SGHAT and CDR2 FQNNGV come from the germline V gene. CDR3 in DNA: TGTGCCAGCAGCGAGTCCGGACTTGTGAAATACGAGCAGTACTTC. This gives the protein CASSESGLVKYEQYF.

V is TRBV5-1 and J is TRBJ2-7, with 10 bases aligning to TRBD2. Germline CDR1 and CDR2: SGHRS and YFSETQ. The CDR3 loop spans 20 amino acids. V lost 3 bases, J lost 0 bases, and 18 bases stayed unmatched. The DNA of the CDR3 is TGCGCCAGCAGCTCTCGGCCCCCGGGACTAGCGCTACAAAGCTCCTACGAGCAGTACTTC. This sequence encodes CASSSRPPGLALQSSYEQYF.

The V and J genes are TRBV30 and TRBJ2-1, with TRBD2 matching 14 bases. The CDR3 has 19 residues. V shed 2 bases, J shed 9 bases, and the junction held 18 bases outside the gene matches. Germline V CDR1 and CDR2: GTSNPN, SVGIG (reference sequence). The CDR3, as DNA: TGTGCCTGGAGTCCCTGGACTAGCGGGAGGCCAAAGGTGGGAGGTGAGCAGTTCTTC. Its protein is CAWSPWTSGRPKVGGEQFF.

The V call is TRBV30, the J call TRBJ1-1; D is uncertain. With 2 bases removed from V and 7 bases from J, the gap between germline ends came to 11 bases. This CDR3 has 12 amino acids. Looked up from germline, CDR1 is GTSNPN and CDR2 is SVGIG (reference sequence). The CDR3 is CAWSQSLSEAFF. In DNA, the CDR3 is TGTGCCTGGAGTCAGTCCCTCAGTGAAGCTTTCTTT.

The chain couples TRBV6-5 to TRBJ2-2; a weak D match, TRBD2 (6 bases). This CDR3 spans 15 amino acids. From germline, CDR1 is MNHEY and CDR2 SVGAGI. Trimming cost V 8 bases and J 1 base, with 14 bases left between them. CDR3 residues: CASGRGIKNTGELFF. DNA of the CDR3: TGTGCCAGCGGCCGGGGGATCAAGAACACCGGGGAGCTGTTTTTT.

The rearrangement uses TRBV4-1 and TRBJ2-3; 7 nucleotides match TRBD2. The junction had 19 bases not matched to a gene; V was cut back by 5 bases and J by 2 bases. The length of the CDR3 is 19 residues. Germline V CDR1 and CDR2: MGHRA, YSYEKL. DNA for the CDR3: TGCGCCAGCAGCTGCGCCGGGCGGAGCGGGATTTGGCCCACAGATACGCAGTATTTT. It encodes CASSCAGRSGIWPTDTQYF.

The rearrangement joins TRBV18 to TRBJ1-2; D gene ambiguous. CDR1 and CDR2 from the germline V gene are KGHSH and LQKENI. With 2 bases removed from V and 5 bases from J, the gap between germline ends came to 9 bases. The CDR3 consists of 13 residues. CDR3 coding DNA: TGTGCCAGCTCACCAGAAAGGGAGTATGGCTACACCTTC. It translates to CASSPEREYGYTF.

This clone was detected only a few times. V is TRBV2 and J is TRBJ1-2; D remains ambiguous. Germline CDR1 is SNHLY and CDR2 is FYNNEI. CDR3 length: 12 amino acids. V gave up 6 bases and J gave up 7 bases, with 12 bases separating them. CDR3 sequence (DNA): TGTGCCAGCAGAGATCGGGGAACTGGCTACACCTTC. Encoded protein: CASRDRGTGYTF.